The clone carrying this TCR beta chain was recorded a few times. These data originate in a study of post-analysis software for immune sequencing data. Unique molecular identifiers were present in the TCR beta cDNA libraries. TCRdb reprocessed the PCR reads with MiXCR, giving one entry per CDR3 protein. This table holds about 400,000 distinct CDR3 sequences, roughly 38% found once. Sequenced: blood. The sequence derives from a girl under 18 with multiple sclerosis.

The CDR3 DNA reads as TGTGCCAGCAGCACGGGACTCAGCGAGCAGTACTTC. As protein: CASSTGLSEQYF. J is TRBJ2-7 and V is TRBV13, with a possible D match to TRBD2 (6 bases). There are 12 residues in the CDR3. V shed 5 bases and J shed 6 bases, with 11 bases lying between them. Germline lookup yields CDR1 PRHDT and CDR2 FYEKMQ (reference sequence).